The text below deals with one T cell receptor (beta chain). Sequenced by immunoSEQ multiplex PCR; TCRdb stores in-frame clones only, minus some. The data show a few hundred thousand clones, 90% seen once. The data derive from a study of control samples from healthy donors and cancer patients. Germline V gene data show CDR1 as WSHSY and CDR2 as SAAADI. V gave up 4 bases and J gave up 7 bases, with 8 bases separating them. The CDR3 spans 11 residues. The sequencing input was PBMCs. This clonotype originated in a man in his forties with head and neck cancer. The chain has TRBV10-2 and TRBJ2-7; perhaps TRBD2 as D (5 bases). The CDR3 spells CASSVEVEQYF. CDR3 bases: TGCGCCAGCAGTGTGGAGGTTGAGCAGTACTTC.